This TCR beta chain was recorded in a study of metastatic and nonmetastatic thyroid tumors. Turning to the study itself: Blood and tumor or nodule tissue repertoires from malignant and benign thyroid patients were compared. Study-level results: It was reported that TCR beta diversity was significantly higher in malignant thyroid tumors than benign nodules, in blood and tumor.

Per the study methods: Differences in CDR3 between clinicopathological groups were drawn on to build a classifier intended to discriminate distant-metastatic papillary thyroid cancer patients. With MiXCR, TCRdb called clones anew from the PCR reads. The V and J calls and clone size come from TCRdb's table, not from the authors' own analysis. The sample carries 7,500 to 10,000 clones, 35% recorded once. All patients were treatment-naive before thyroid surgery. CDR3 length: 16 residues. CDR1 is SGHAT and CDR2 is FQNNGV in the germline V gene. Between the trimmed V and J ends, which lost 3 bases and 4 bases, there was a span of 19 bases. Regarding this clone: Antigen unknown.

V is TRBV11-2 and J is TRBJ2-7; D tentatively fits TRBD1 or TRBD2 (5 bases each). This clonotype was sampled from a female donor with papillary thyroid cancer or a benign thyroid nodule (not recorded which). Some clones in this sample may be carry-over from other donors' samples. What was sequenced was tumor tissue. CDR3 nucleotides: TGTGCCAGCAGCTTCCAGACCACTATCGGGACGTACGAGCAGTACTTC. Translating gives CASSFQTTIGTYEQYF.